What follows are 22 T cell receptor beta chains derived from one specimen sequenced in a study of CD8 T cells in ankylosing spondylitis. In TCRdb, the 5' RACE reads were re-called with MiXCR into one record per CDR3 protein. The table has about 200,000 distinct CDR3 sequences, roughly 13% seen once. Sequenced material: blood, either unsorted or a sorted T cell fraction (not recorded which). The receptor source for this set is a male donor with ankylosing spondylitis or in good health (not recorded which).

The chain couples TRBV7-9 to TRBJ2-7; 7 bases map to TRBD1. Germline-derived CDR1 and CDR2 are SEHNR and FQNEAQ (reference sequence). Unmatched junction bases numbered 15, after V lost 5 bases and J lost 2 bases. CDR3 length: 17 residues. CDR3 region: CASSAAWNEGAPYEQYF. As DNA, the CDR3 is TGTGCCAGCAGCGCCGCCTGGAATGAGGGGGCACCCTACGAGCAGTACTTC.

In this sample, this clonotype turned up many times. The chain combines TRBV20-1 with TRBJ2-2; D possibly corresponds to TRBD1 (5 bases). The CDR3 extends over 13 amino acids. Germline V gene data show CDR1 as DFQATT and CDR2 as SNEGSKA (reference sequence). The V end was cut by 4 bases, the J end by 3 bases, with 9 bases between. This chain's CDR3 is CSATDSYTGELFF. The CDR3 nucleotides are TGCAGTGCTACCGACAGTTACACCGGGGAGCTGTTTTTT.

In this sample, this clonotype turned up a few times. V and J are TRBV4-2 and TRBJ2-1, with a possible D match to TRBD2 (6 bases). The CDR3 runs to 14 residues. The germline CDR1 and CDR2 sequences are LGHNA and YNFKEQ. Trimming removed 0 bases at V and 7 bases at J, with 10 bases between. The CDR3 nucleotides read TGTGCCAGCAGCCAAGATCGCGGGGTTAATGAGCAGTTCTTC. This codes for CASSQDRGVNEQFF.

The chain employs TRBV24-1 and TRBJ2-3; 7 bases line up with TRBD1. Germline V CDR1 and CDR2: KGHDR, SFDVKD. The CDR3 contains 14 residues. Unmatched junction bases numbered 1, after V lost 2 bases and J lost 3 bases. The CDR3 sequence: CATSDSQGTDTQYF. CDR3 nucleotides: TGTGCCACCAGTGATTCACAGGGGACAGATACGCAGTATTTT.

This clonotype was counted only a few times. The chain employs TRBV11-2 and TRBJ2-3, with TRBD1 as a possible D gene (5 bases). Germline values: CDR1 SGHAT, CDR2 FQNNGV. The CDR3 consists of 16 residues. Between the trimmed V and J ends, which lost 1 base and 0 bases, there was a span of 11 bases. The CDR3 here is CASSLVARGSTDTQYF. The CDR3, as DNA: TGTGCCAGCAGCTTAGTGGCAAGGGGAAGCACAGATACGCAGTATTTT. The whole variable domain, remainder taken from reference TRBV11-2 and TRBJ2-3, is EAGVAQSPRYKIIEKRQSVAFWCNPISGHATLYWYQQILGQGPKLLIQFQNNGVVDDSQLPKDRFSAERLKGVDSTLKIQPAKLEDSAVYLCASSLVARGSTDTQYFGPGTRLTVL.

This clonotype was observed a few times. V gene TRBV7-8 combines with J gene TRBJ2-2; 8 nucleotides agree with TRBD1. The junction had 9 bases not matched to a gene; V was cut back by 5 bases and J by 7 bases. There are 15 residues in the CDR3. Germline-derived CDR1 and CDR2 are SGHVS and FQNEAQ. The CDR3 DNA is TGTGCCAGCAGCCCTAGGACAGGGACGGACGGGGAGCTGTTTTTT. Translation: CASSPRTGTDGELFF.

A few counts support this clonotype. The V gene is TRBV3-1, the J gene TRBJ2-7, with D unclear. V shed 8 bases and J shed 1 base, with 9 bases lying between them. This CDR3 comprises 12 residues. Germline loops: CDR1 LGHDT, CDR2 YNNKEL (reference sequence). The CDR3 protein is CASLGNSYEQYF. CDR3 nucleotides: TGTGCCAGCCTAGGGAATTCCTACGAGCAGTACTTC.

CDR3 coding DNA: TGTGCCAGCAGAGGCACAGGGTTAACAAATGAGCAGTTCTTC. Translated, it gives CASRGTGLTNEQFF. The V gene is TRBV6-4, the J gene TRBJ2-1; a possible D gene is TRBD1 (6 bases). V was cut by 6 bases and J by 7 bases, with 16 bases left in between. This CDR3 region has 14 residues. The V gene's germline CDR1 is MRHNA and CDR2 SNTAGT.

J is TRBJ2-7 and V is TRBV15, with unresolved D. There are 15 residues in the CDR3. Trimming took 3 bases from V and 3 from J, leaving 15 bases between them. Germline CDR1 reads LNHNV; CDR2 reads YYDKDF (reference sequence). The CDR3 is CATSRGEEPYYEQYF. As DNA, the CDR3 is TGTGCCACCAGCAGGGGTGAGGAACCTTACTACGAGCAGTACTTC.

This clonotype was observed a few times. The CDR3 region is CASSGQEANYGYTF. CDR3 bases: TGCGCCAGCAGCGGACAGGAAGCTAACTATGGCTACACCTTC. V is TRBV10-2 and J is TRBJ1-2, with 7 bases lining up with TRBD1. The CDR3 contains 14 residues. Germline V gene data show CDR1 as WSHSY and CDR2 as SAAADI. J gave up 0 bases and V 6 bases, and 4 bases lay outside the gene matches.

This clonotype appeared a few times. The chain is built from TRBV11-2 and TRBJ2-5; D is uncertain. The V end lost 4 bases, the J end lost 0 bases, and 3 bases lay between the germline ends. The germline V gene has CDR1 SGHAT and CDR2 FQNNGV. This CDR3 comprises 12 residues. CDR3 sequence reads: CASSSDQETQYF. The CDR3 DNA reads TGTGCCAGCAGCTCGGACCAAGAGACCCAGTACTTC. The entire variable domain, with the rest obtained from reference TRBV11-2 and TRBJ2-5, is as follows: EAGVAQSPRYKIIEKRQSVAFWCNPISGHATLYWYQQILGQGPKLLIQFQNNGVVDDSQLPKDRFSAERLKGVDSTLKIQPAKLEDSAVYLCASSSDQETQYFGPGTRLLVL.

This clonotype was observed many times. The chain carries TRBV4-1 and TRBJ1-2; D is unclear. This CDR3 region has 16 residues. Per the germline V gene, CDR1 is MGHRA and CDR2 is YSYEKL. Trimming stripped 1 base from V and 6 bases from J, with 18 bases between. CDR3 DNA sequence: TGCGCCAGCAGCCAAGGTTCGAGGGTACCTTCGGATGGCTACACCTTC. Its translation is CASSQGSRVPSDGYTF.

This clonotype was recorded a few times. The chain has TRBV11-1 and TRBJ1-2, with D possibly TRBD1 on 6 matching bases. From germline, CDR1 is SGHAT and CDR2 FQDESV (reference sequence). Trimming left V 5 bases short and J 6 bases short, with 19 bases between. The CDR3 runs to 15 residues. CDR3 sequence reads: CASSLPTGRGHGYTF. CDR3 nucleotide sequence: TGTGCCAGCAGCCTCCCGACAGGCCGAGGGCATGGCTACACCTTC.

The chain recombines TRBV5-1 with TRBJ1-1; possibly TRBD1 for D (6 bases). The CDR3 covers 14 residues. Germline CDR1 is SGHRS and CDR2 is YFSETQ. Trimming took off 4 bases at V and 3 bases at J, with 13 bases between the two ends. The CDR3 DNA is TGCGCCAGCAGCCCCGAGGGGGGTTACACTGAAGCTTTCTTT. Translated, it gives CASSPEGGYTEAFF.

This clonotype was counted many times. The chain uses TRBV27 and TRBJ2-5; D call uncertain. This CDR3 comprises 13 residues. The ends were cut back, 3 bases at V and 2 bases at J, with 7 bases in the middle. CDR1 and CDR2 (germline): MNHEY, SMNVEV (reference sequence). The CDR3 DNA reads as TGTGCCAGCAGTTTCCTCGGACAAGAGACCCAGTACTTC. It encodes CASSFLGQETQYF.

The chain employs TRBV12-3 or TRBV12-4 and TRBJ2-7, with TRBD1 identical over 11 bases. The CDR3 covers 15 residues. The V segment lost 1 base and the J segment 10 bases; nucleotides outside the gene matches: 9. The CDR3 bases are TGTGCCAGCAGTTTAGACGGGACAGGGGGTCGGGAACAGTACTTC. It specifies CASSLDGTGGREQYF.

The V gene is TRBV5-5, the J gene TRBJ2-7; no clear D. CDR3 length: 15 amino acids. Germline CDR1 is SGHKS and CDR2 is YYEKEE (reference sequence). V was shortened by 1 base and J by 3 bases, with 14 bases between the two germline ends. CDR3 nucleotides: TGTGCCAGCAGCTTGTCCGTTGGCACCCACTACGAGCAGTACTTC. Translated: CASSLSVGTHYEQYF.

This chain's CDR3 is CASGSGGAPWETQYF. The CDR3 DNA follows: TGTGCTAGTGGCTCAGGGGGCGCCCCTTGGGAGACCCAGTACTTC. The genes are TRBV12-5 and TRBJ2-5, with 8 bases matching TRBD1. V shed 6 bases, J shed 5 bases, and the junction held 11 bases outside the gene matches. CDR1 LGHNT and CDR2 FRNRAP come from the germline V gene. The length of the CDR3 is 15 residues.

This chain uses TRBV7-2 with TRBJ2-2; no definite D call. The CDR3 runs 15 residues. The V gene's germline CDR1 is SGHTA and CDR2 FQGNSA. Trimming removed 1 base at V and 6 bases at J, with 12 bases between. CDR3 bases: TGTGCCAGCAGCTTAGTAAGAGTACCGTCCGGGGAGCTGTTTTTT. It translates to CASSLVRVPSGELFF.

CDR3 region: CASTSGPDGYTF. In nucleotides, the CDR3 is TGTGCCAGCACCTCGGGGCCGGATGGCTACACCTTC. V is TRBV5-6 and J is TRBJ1-2, with a weak D call TRBD1 (5 bases). V was cut by 6 bases and J by 6 bases, with 12 bases left in between. Germline V gene data show CDR1 as SGHDT and CDR2 as YYEEEE. This CDR3 is built from 12 residues. Supplemented by reference TRBV5-6 and TRBJ1-2, the full variable domain reads DAGVTQSPTHLIKTRGQQVTLRCSPKSGHDTVSWYQQALGQGPQFIFQYYEEEERQRGNFPDRFSGHQFPNYSSELNVNALLLGDSALYLCASTSGPDGYTFGSGTRLTVV.

This clonotype has only a few counts. This sequence joins TRBV30 and TRBJ2-1, with D perhaps matching TRBD1 (5 bases). V was trimmed by 2 bases and J by 1 base, leaving 9 bases between them. The CDR3 sequence is 14 residues long. The germline CDR1 and CDR2 sequences are GTSNPN and SVGIG (reference sequence). The chain's CDR3 is CAWSWGRSYNEQFF. CDR3 DNA sequence: TGTGCCTGGAGTTGGGGCCGATCCTACAATGAGCAGTTCTTC.

This clonotype has at least ten counts. V gene TRBV12-3 or TRBV12-4 combines with J gene TRBJ2-3; no clear D. The CDR3 loop spans 13 amino acids. Trimming shortened V by 5 bases and J by 0 bases, and 6 bases separated the two germline ends. The CDR3 region is CASSPLSTDTQYF. The CDR3 region has the DNA TGTGCCAGCAGTCCCCTCAGCACAGATACGCAGTATTTT.